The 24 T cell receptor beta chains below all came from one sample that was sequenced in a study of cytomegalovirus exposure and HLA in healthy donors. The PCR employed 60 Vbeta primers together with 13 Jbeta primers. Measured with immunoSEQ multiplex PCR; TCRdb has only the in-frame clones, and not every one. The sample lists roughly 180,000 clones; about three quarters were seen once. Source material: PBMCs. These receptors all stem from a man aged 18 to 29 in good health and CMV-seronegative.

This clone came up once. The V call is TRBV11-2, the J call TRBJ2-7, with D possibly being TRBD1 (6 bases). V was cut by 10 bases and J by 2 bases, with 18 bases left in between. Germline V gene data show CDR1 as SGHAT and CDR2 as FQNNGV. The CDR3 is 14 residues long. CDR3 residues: CATTPAGDTYEQYF. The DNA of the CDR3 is TGTGCCACCACCCCCGCAGGGGACACCTACGAGCAGTACTTC.

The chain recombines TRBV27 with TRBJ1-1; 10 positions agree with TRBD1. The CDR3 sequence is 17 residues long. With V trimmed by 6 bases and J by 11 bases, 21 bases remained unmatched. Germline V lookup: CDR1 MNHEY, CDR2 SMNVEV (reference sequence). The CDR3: CASSPSGTGASAGGAFF. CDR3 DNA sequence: TGTGCCAGCAGCCCGTCCGGGACAGGGGCCTCGGCGGGTGGGGCTTTCTTT.

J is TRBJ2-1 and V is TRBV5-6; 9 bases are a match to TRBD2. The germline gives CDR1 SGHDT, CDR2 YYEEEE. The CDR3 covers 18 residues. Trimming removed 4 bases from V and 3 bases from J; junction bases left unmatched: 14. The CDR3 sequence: CASSAMGASSGIYNEQFF. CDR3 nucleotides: TGTGCCAGCAGCGCTATGGGAGCCTCTAGCGGGATCTACAATGAGCAGTTCTTC. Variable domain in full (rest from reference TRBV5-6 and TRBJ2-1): DAGVTQSPTHLIKTRGQQVTLRCSPKSGHDTVSWYQQALGQGPQFIFQYYEEEERQRGNFPDRFSGHQFPNYSSELNVNALLLGDSALYLCASSAMGASSGIYNEQFFGPGTRLTVL.

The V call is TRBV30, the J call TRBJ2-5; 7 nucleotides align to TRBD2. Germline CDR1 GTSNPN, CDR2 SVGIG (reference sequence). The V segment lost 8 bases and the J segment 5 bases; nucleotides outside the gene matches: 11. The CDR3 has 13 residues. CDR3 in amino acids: CAGASGVYETQYF. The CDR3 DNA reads TGTGCCGGAGCTAGCGGAGTATATGAGACCCAGTACTTC. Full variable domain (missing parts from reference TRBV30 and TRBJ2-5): SQTIHQWPATLVQPVGSPLSLECTVEGTSNPNLYWYRQAAGRGLQLLFYSVGIGQISSEVPQNLSASRPQDRQFILSSKKLLLSDSGFYLCAGASGVYETQYFGPGTRLLVL.

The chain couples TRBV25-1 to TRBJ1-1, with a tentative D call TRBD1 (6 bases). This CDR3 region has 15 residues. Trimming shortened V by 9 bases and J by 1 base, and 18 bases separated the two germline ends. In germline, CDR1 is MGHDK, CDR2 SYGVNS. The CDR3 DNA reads TGTGCCAGTGCCCCGGGGGGCAGTTCGAACACTGAAGCTTTCTTT. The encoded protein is CASAPGGSSNTEAFF.

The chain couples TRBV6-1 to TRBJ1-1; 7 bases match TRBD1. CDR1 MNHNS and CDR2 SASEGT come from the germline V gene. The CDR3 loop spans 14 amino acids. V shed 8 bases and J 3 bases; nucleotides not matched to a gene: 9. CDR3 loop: CASGLQGTDTEAFF. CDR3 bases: TGTGCCAGCGGCCTACAGGGGACCGACACTGAAGCTTTCTTT.

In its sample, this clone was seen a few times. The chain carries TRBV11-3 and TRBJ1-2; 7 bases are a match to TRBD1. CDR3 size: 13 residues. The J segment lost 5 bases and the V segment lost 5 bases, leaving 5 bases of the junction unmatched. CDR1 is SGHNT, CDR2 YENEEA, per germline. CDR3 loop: CASSPGTVYGYTF. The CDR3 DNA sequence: TGTGCCAGCAGCCCCGGGACAGTGTATGGCTACACCTTC.

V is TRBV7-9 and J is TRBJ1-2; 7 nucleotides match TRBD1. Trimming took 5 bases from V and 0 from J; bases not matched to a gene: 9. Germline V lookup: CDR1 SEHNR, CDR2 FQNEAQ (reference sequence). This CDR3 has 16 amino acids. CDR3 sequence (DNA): TGTGCCAGCAGCACCCCGGGACAGCCTACTAACTATGGCTACACCTTC. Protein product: CASSTPGQPTNYGYTF.

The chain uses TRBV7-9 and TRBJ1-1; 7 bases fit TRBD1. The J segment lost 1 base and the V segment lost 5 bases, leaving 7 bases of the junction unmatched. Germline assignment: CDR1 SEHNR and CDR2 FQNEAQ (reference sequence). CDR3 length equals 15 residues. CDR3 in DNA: TGTGCCAGCAGCGTACAGGGGTTCGAGAACACTGAAGCTTTCTTT. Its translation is CASSVQGFENTEAFF.

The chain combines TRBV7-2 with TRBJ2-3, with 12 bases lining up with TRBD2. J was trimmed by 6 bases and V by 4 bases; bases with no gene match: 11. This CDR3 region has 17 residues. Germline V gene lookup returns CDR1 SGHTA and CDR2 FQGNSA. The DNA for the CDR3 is TGTGCCAGCAGCTCAAACCCACTAGCGGGGGGTCGCGATACGCAGTATTTT. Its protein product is CASSSNPLAGGRDTQYF.

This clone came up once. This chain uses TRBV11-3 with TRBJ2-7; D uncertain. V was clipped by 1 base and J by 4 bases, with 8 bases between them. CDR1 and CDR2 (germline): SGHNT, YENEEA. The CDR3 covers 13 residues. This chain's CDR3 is CASSLVAAYEQYF. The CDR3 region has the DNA TGTGCCAGCAGCTTAGTGGCGGCGTACGAGCAGTACTTC.

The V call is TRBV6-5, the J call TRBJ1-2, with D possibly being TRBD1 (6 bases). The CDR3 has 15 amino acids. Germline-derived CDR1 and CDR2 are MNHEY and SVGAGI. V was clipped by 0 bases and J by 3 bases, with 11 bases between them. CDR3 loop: CASSYSVRGHYGYTF. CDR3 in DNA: TGTGCCAGCAGTTACTCGGTCAGGGGTCACTATGGCTACACCTTC.

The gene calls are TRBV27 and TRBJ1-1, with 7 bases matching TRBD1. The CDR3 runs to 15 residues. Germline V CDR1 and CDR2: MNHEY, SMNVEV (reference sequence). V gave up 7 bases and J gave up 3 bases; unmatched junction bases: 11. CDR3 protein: CASKFLDRADTEAFF. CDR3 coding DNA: TGTGCCAGCAAATTTCTCGACAGGGCCGACACTGAAGCTTTCTTT.

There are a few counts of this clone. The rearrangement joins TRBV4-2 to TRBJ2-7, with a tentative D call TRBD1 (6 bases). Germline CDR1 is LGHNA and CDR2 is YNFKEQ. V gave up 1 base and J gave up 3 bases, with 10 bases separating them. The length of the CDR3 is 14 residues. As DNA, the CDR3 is TGTGCCAGCAGCCAAGGTACAGGGCGCTACGAGCAGTACTTC. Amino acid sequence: CASSQGTGRYEQYF.

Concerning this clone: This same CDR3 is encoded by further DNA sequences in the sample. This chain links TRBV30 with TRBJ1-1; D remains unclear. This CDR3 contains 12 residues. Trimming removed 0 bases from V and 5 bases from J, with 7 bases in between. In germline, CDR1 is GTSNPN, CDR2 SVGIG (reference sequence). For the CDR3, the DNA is TGTGCCTGGAGTGTACGCGGTACTGAAGCTTTCTTT. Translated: CAWSVRGTEAFF.

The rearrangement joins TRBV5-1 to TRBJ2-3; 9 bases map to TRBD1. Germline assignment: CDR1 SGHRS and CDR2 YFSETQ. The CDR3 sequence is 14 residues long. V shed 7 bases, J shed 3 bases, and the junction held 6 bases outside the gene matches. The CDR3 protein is CASGYRGRTDTQYF. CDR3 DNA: TGCGCCAGCGGTTACAGGGGGCGAACAGATACGCAGTATTTT.

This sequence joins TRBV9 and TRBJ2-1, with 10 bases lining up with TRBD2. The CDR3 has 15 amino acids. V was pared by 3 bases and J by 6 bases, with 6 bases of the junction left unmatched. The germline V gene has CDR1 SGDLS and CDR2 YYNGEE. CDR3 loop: CASSAGTSEGNEQFF. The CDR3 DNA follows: TGTGCCAGCAGCGCCGGGACTAGCGAGGGCAATGAGCAGTTCTTC.

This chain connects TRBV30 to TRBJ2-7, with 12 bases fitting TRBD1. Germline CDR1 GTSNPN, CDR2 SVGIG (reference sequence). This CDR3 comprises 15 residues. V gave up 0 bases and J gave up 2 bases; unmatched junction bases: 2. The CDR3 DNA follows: TGTGCCTGGAGTGTAGGGACAGGGGGCCCCTACGAGCAGTACTTC. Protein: CAWSVGTGGPYEQYF.

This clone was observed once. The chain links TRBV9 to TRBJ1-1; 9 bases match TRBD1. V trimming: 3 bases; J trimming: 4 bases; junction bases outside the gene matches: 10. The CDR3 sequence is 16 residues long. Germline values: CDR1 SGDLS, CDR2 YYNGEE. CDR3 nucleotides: TGTGCCAGCAGCGATGGAGGGACAGGGATGGTCACTGAAGCTTTCTTT. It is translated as CASSDGGTGMVTEAFF. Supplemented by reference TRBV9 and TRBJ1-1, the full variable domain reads DSGVTQTPKHLITATGQRVTLRCSPRSGDLSVYWYQQSLDQGLQFLIQYYNGEERAKGNILERFSAQQFPDLHSELNLSSLELGDSALYFCASSDGGTGMVTEAFFGQGTRLTVV.

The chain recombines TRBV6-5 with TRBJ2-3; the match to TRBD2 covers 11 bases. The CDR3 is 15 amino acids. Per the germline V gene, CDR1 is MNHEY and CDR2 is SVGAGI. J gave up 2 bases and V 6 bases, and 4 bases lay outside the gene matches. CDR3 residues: CASSFSGGVTDTQYF. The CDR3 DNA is TGTGCCAGCAGCTTTAGCGGGGGGGTCACAGATACGCAGTATTTT.

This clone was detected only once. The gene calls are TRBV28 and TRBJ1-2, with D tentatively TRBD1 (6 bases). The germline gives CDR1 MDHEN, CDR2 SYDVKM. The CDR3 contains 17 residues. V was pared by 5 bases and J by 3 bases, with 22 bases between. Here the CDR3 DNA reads TGTGCCAGCAGTCCCTGGGGCAGGGGATCGGGCGACTATGGCTACACCTTC. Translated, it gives CASSPWGRGSGDYGYTF.

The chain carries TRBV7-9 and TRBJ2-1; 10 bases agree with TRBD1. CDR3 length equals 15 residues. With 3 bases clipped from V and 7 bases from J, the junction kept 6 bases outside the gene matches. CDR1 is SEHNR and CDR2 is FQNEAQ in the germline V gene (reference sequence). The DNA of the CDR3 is TGTGCCAGCAGCTTCCCGGGACAGGGGATTAATGAGCAGTTCTTC. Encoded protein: CASSFPGQGINEQFF.

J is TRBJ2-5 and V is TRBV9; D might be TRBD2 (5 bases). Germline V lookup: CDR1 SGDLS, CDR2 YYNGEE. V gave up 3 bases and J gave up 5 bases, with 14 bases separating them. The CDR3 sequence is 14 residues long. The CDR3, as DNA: TGTGCCAGCAGCGGAGGAGGAGGAGGCGAGACCCAGTACTTC. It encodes CASSGGGGGETQYF.

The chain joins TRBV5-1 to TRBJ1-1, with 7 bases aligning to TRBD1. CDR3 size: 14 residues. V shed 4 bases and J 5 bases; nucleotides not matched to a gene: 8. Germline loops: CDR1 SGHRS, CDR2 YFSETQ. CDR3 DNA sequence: TGCGCCAGCAGCACGACAGGGTATGGAACTGAAGCTTTCTTT. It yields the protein CASSTTGYGTEAFF.